Listed below are T cell receptor beta chains from one sample, sequenced in a study of memory CD4+ T cells and cytomegalovirus serostatus. Method: immunoSEQ multiplex PCR; TCRdb's copy keeps in-frame clones and lacks some. The table has fewer than 50,000 clones, around 80% seen once. Sequenced: memory CD4+ T cells from blood. The receptors derive from an adult in good health and CMV-seropositive. Both conserved end residues are part of each CDR3. Each record gives: D gene, clone size, J gene, V gene, CDR3 DNA, CDR3 protein. The D gene is left open where the match is weak. Expanded clones are given a class, and other clones once, few, many or no size at all.

d_call: TRBD1
clone_size: .
j_call: TRBJ1-4
v_call: TRBV11-1
cdr3_nt: TGTGCCAGCAGTATTCCGGGACAGGGGGCGGAACTGTTTTTT
cdr3_aa: CASSIPGQGAELFF

d_call: .
clone_size: .
j_call: TRBJ2-5
v_call: TRBV2
cdr3_nt: TGTGCCAGTGGGTCTCCGGGGACTCCCAGGGAGACCCAGTACTTC
cdr3_aa: CASGSPGTPRETQYF

d_call: .
clone_size: few
j_call: TRBJ2-1
v_call: TRBV4-3
cdr3_nt: TGCGCCAGCAGCCAAGACTCGGCCAGCAATGAGCAGTTCTTC
cdr3_aa: CASSQDSASNEQFF

d_call: TRBD1
clone_size: once
j_call: TRBJ1-2
v_call: TRBV5-8
cdr3_nt: TGTGCCAGCAGCTTGCACAGGGGGTTAATGGACTACACCTTC
cdr3_aa: CASSLHRGLMDYTF

d_call: .
clone_size: .
j_call: TRBJ2-2
v_call: TRBV18
cdr3_nt: TGTGCCAGCTCAGGAAGGGACACCGGGGAGCTGTTTTTT
cdr3_aa: CASSGRDTGELFF

d_call: .
clone_size: .
j_call: TRBJ2-7
v_call: TRBV28
cdr3_nt: TGTGCCAGCAGTTTATTGTATAAACCCAGCTCCTACGAGCAGTACTTC
cdr3_aa: CASSLLYKPSSYEQYF

d_call: TRBD1
clone_size: .
j_call: TRBJ2-2
v_call: TRBV19
cdr3_nt: TGTGCCAGTAGTATGAGGACAGGGATGGGCGGGGAGCTGTTTTTT
cdr3_aa: CASSMRTGMGGELFF

d_call: .
clone_size: .
j_call: TRBJ1-5
v_call: TRBV6-5
cdr3_nt: TGTGCCAGCAGTTACAATGCCAGGGCCCATCAGCCCCAGCATTTT
cdr3_aa: CASSYNARAHQPQHF

d_call: .
clone_size: .
j_call: TRBJ1-6
v_call: TRBV27
cdr3_nt: TGTGCCAGCAGTTCCGAGGGGAGGAATTCACCCCTCCACTTT
cdr3_aa: CASSSEGRNSPLHF

d_call: TRBD1
clone_size: once
j_call: TRBJ2-7
v_call: TRBV7-2
cdr3_nt: TGTGCCAGCAGCGCCGGACAGGGCCCCTACGAGCAGTACTTC
cdr3_aa: CASSAGQGPYEQYF

d_call: TRBD2
clone_size: .
j_call: TRBJ2-5
v_call: TRBV4-3
cdr3_nt: TGCGCCAGCAGCCAAGGACTAGCGGGGGGAGAGACCCAGTACTTC
cdr3_aa: CASSQGLAGGETQYF